This is a list of T cell receptor beta chains from one sample in a study of blood T cell repertoires in COVID-19. Here immunoSEQ multiplex PCR was the method, and the copy in TCRdb shows in-frame clones only, minus some. The sample includes 150,000 to 200,000 clones, more than 65% of them seen just once. Material for sequencing was PBMCs or T cells enriched from blood (not recorded which). These receptor sequences come from a man aged 50 or older who had recovered from COVID-19. Both conserved end residues are part of each CDR3. A D gene is named only where the DNA matches it firmly. Size is stated for part of the rows, as once, few or many counts, or as a class when the clone is expanded.

TRBV14,-,TRBJ1-4,12,-,CASSRVRSKLFF,TGTGCCAGCAGCCGGGTGCGGTCAAAACTGTTTTTT
TRBV7-9,-,TRBJ1-6,15,-,CASSQGGVDNSPLHF,TGTGCCAGCAGCCAAGGGGGTGTTGATAATTCACCCCTCCACTTT
TRBV7-9,-,TRBJ1-1,13,-,CASSLVRNTEAFF,TGTGCCAGCAGCTTAGTCCGGAACACTGAAGCTTTCTTT
TRBV10-3,TRBD1,TRBJ1-1,13,few,CAIKGTGTTEAFF,TGTGCCATCAAAGGGACAGGGACCACTGAAGCTTTCTTT
TRBV25-1,TRBD1,TRBJ2-7,13,-,CASTRTGTYEQYF,TGTGCCAGCACTAGGACAGGGACCTACGAGCAGTACTTC
TRBV9,-,TRBJ1-2,13,-,CASSPAGGNGYTF,TGTGCCAGCAGCCCGGCGGGGGGGAATGGCTACACCTTC
TRBV11-1,TRBD1,TRBJ1-5,15,-,CASSPGTGHNQPQHF,TGTGCCAGCAGCCCCGGGACAGGTCACAATCAGCCCCAGCATTTT
TRBV2,TRBD1,TRBJ1-2,14,-,CASTRGRRDYGYTF,TGTGCCAGCACTAGGGGGCGCAGGGACTATGGCTACACCTTC
TRBV6-6,-,TRBJ1-1,16,-,CATDGRATFMNTEAFF,TGTGCCACCGACGGCAGGGCAACCTTCATGAACACTGAAGCTTTCTTT
TRBV5-1,-,TRBJ2-7,15,once,CASRRQSNLDYEQYF,TGCGCCAGCCGAAGACAGTCCAACCTCGACTACGAGCAGTACTTC
TRBV6-1,-,TRBJ1-1,13,-,CASSEASGVSAFF,TGTGCCAGCAGTGAAGCGTCGGGGGTGTCAGCTTTCTTT
TRBV12-3/TRBV12-4,TRBD1,TRBJ1-2,13,-,CASSPSGGWGYTF,TGTGCCAGCAGCCCGTCAGGGGGCTGGGGCTACACCTTC
TRBV18,TRBD1,TRBJ1-2,16,many,CASSPPDHRGPNGYTF,TGTGCCAGCTCACCACCAGATCACAGGGGGCCAAATGGCTACACCTTC
TRBV19,TRBD1,TRBJ1-2,15,-,CASSFSRTGNYGYTF,TGTGCCAGTAGTTTCTCAAGGACAGGAAACTATGGCTACACCTTC
TRBV7-9,TRBD2,TRBJ2-7,15,-,CASSPSGAASYEQYF,TGTGCCAGCAGCCCAAGCGGGGCAGCCTCCTACGAGCAGTACTTC
TRBV5-5,-,TRBJ2-5,18,-,CASSLDPRDTPLRETQYF,TGTGCCAGCAGCTTGGACCCCCGGGACACCCCTTTGAGGGAGACCCAGTACTTC
TRBV9,TRBD1,TRBJ2-1,16,once,CASSATRTGSYNEQFF,TGTGCCAGCAGCGCAACTCGGACAGGATCCTACAATGAGCAGTTCTTC